This T cell receptor beta chain appears in the sequencing data of a study of CXCR3-negative and CXCR3-positive naive CD8 T cells. As regards this clonotype: Its cognate antigen is unknown.

Germline V gives CDR1 SGHRS, CDR2 YFSETQ. The CDR3 totals 13 residues. Broader study findings: Both naive subsets had comparably high diversity; memory CD8+ cells much lower. Cryopreservation partially decreased CXCR3 expression, and most assays used fresh PBMCs. Unlike memory cells, which differed, naive CXCR3-negative and CXCR3-positive cells had similar TRBV-TRBJ usage. More hydrophobic TRB CDR3s occurred in CXCR3-positive than in CXCR3-negative naive cells.

Naive CD8+ T cells displayed a CD45RO-CCR7+CD27+CD95- phenotype. In preparing the TRB cDNA libraries, 5' RACE with UMI labels was used. From its re-call of the 5' RACE reads, TCRdb lists each CDR3 protein once, without DNA. The sample holds tens of thousands of distinct CDR3 sequences. This receptor was taken from a human donor in good health. Some clones in this sample may be carry-over from other donors' samples. Material for sequencing was naive CXCR3+ CD8+ T cells from blood. The subset here: CD45RO-CCR7+CD27+CD95- naive CD8+ T cells expressing CXCR3 (TNR3+). The V call is TRBV5-1, the J call TRBJ1-1. The chain's CDR3 is CASSSDRWTEAFF.